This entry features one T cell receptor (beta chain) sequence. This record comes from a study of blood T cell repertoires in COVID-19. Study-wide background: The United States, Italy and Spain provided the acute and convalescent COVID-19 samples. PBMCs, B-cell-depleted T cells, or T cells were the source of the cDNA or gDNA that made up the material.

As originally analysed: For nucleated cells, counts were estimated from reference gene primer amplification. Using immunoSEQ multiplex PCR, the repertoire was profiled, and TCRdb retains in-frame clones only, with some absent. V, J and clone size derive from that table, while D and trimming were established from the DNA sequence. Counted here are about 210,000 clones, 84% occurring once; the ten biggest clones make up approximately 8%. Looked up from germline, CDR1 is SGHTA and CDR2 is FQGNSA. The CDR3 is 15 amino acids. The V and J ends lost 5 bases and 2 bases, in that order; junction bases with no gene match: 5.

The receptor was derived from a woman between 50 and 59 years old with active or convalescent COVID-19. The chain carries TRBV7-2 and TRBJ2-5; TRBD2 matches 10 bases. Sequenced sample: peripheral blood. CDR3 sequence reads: CASSAASGGQETQYF. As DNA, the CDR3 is TGTGCCAGCAGCGCAGCTAGCGGGGGACAAGAGACCCAGTACTTC.